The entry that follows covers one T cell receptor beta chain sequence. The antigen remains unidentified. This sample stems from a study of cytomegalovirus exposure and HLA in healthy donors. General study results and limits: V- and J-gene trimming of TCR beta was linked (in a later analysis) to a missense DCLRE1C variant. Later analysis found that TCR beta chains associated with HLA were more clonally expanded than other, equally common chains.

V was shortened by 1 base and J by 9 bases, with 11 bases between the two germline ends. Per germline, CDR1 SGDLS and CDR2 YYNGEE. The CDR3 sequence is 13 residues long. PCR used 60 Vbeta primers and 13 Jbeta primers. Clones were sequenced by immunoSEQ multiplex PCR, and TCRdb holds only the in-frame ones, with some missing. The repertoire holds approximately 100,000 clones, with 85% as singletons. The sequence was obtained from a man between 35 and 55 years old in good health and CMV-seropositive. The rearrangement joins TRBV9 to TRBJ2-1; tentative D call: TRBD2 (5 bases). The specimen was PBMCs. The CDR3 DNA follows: TGTGCCAGCAGCGTAAGCGTTGAGGGTGAGCAGTTCTTC. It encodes CASSVSVEGEQFF.